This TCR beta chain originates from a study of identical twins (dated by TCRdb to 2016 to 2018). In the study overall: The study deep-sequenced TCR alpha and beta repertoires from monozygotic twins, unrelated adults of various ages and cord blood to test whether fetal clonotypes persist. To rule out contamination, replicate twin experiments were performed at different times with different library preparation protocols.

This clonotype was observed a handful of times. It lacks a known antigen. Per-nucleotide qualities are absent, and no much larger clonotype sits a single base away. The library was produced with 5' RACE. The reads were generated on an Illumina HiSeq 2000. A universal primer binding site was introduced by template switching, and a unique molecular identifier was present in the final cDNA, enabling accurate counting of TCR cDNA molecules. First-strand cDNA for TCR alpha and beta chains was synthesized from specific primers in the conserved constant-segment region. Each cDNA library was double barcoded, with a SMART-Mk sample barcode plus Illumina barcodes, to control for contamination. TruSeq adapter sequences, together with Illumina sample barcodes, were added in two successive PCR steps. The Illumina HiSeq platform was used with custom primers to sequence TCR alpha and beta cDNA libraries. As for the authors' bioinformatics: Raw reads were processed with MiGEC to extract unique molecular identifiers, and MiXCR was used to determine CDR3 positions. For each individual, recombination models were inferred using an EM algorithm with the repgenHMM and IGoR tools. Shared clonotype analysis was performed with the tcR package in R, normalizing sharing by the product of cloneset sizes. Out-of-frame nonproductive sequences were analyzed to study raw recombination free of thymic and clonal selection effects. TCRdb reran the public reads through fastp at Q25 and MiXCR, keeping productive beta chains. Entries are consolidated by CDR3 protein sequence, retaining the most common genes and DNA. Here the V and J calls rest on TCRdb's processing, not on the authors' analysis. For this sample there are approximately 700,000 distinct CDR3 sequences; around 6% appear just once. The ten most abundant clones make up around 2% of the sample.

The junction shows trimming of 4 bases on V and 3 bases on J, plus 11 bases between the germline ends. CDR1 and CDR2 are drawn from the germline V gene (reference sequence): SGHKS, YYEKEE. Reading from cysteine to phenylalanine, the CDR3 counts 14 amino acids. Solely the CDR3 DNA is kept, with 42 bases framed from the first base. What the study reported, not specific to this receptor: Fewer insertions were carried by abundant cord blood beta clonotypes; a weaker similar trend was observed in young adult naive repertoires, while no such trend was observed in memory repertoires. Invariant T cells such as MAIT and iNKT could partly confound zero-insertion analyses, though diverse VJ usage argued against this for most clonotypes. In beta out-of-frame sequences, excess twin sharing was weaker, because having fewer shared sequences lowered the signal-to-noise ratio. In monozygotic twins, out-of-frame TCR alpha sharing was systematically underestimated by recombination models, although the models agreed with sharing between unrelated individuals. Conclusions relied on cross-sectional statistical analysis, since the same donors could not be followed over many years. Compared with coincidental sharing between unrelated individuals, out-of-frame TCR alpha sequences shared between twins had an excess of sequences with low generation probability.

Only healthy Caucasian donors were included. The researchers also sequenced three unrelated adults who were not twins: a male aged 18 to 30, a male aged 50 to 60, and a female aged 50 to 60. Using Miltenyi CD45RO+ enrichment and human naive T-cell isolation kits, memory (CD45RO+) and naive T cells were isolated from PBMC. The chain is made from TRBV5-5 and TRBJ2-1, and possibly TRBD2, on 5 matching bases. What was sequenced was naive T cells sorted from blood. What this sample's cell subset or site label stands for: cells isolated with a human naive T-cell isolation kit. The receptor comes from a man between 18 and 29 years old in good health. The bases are TGTGCCAGCAGCCCGGAGGTGGACTACAATGAGCAGTTCTTC. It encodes CASSPEVDYNEQFF.